The clone carrying this T cell receptor beta chain came up a few times. The source of the sample is a study of blood T cell repertoires in COVID-19. For the study at large: Both acute and convalescent COVID-19 samples were obtained from the United States, Italy and Spain. Sources were T cells, B-cell-depleted T cells, or PBMCs; the material itself was cDNA or gDNA.

Original processing notes: Researchers report that nucleated cell counts were estimated from reference gene primer amplification. The protocol was immunoSEQ multiplex PCR, while the TCRdb copy is restricted to in-frame clones and leaves out a portion. The V and J calls and clone size were taken over from that table, and D and trimming were inferred from the DNA. Among around 27,000 clones listed, approximately 96% were seen once. This CDR3 region has 15 residues. Trimming took 3 bases from V and 1 from J; bases not matched to a gene: 3. In germline, CDR1 is SQVTM, CDR2 ANQGSEA. Sequenced material: peripheral blood. The chain combines TRBV29-1 with TRBJ2-5; the match to TRBD2 covers 12 bases. The receptor was isolated from a human donor with active COVID-19. The donor label of this sample is uncertain. In DNA, the CDR3 is TGCAGCGTTGAGATACTAGCGGGGGGCCAAGAGACCCAGTACTTC. Translating it yields CSVEILAGGQETQYF.